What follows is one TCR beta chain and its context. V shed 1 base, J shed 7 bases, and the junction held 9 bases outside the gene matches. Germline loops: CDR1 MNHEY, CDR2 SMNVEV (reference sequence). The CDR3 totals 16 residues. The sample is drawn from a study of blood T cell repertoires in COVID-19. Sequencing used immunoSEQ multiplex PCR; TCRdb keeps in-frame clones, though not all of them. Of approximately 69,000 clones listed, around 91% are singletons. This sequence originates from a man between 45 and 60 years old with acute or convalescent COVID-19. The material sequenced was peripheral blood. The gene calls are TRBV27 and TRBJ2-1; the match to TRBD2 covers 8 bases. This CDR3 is CASSLFSSGSYNEQFF. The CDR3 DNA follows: TGTGCCAGCAGTTTATTTTCCAGCGGGAGTTATAATGAGCAGTTCTTC.